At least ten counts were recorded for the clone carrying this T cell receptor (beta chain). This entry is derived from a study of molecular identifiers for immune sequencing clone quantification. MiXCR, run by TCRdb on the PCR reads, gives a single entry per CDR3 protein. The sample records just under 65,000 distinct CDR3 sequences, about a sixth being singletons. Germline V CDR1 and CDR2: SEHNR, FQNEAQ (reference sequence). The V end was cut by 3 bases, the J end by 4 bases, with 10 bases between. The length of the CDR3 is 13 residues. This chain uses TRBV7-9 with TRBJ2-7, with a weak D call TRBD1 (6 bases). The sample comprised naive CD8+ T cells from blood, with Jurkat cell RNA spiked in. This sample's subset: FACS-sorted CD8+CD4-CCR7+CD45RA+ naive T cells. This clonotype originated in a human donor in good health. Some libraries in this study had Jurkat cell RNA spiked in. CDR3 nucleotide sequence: TGTGCCAGCAGCTTGGAGACAGGATACGAGCAGTACTTC. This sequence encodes CASSLETGYEQYF.